A single sample is the source of the 29 T cell receptor beta chains below, sequenced in a study of T-cell memory formation after mild COVID-19. MiXCR was run by TCRdb on the 5' RACE reads, yielding one entry per CDR3 protein. Of 500,000 to 550,000 distinct CDR3 sequences in the sample, roughly 20% are singletons; the top ten hold 9.5% to 15%. Sequenced sample: PBMCs or a T cell subset sorted from them (not recorded which). Source of these receptors: an adult woman who had mild COVID-19 (a few samples of this study predate the infection). Cell type and time point are not known.

The chain recombines TRBV5-1 with TRBJ1-1; D is perhaps TRBD1 (6 bases). Germline CDR1 reads SGHRS; CDR2 reads YFSETQ. V was cut by 4 bases and J by 11 bases, with 21 bases left in between. This CDR3 spans 14 amino acids. The CDR3 loop is CASSPESAGVGAFF. Here the CDR3 DNA reads TGCGCCAGCAGCCCCGAATCCGCAGGGGTGGGCGCTTTCTTT.

This clonotype was seen more than once but under ten times. The chain carries TRBV5-1 and TRBJ2-3; TRBD1 matches 8 bases. The CDR3 covers 16 residues. The V gene's germline CDR1 is SGHRS and CDR2 YFSETQ. With V trimmed by 0 bases and J by 4 bases, 7 bases remained unmatched. The CDR3 DNA sequence: TGCGCCAGCAGCTTGGCCGGAGGACAGGGTTCAGATACGCAGTATTTT. Its translation: CASSLAGGQGSDTQYF.

CDR3 region: CASSSGTMRSQETQYF. The CDR3 coding sequence is TGTGCCAGCAGCTCCGGCACGATGAGGAGCCAAGAGACCCAGTACTTC. This chain links TRBV7-2 with TRBJ2-5; D unclear. CDR1 SGHTA and CDR2 FQGNSA come from the germline V gene. The CDR3 has 16 amino acids. With 4 bases removed from V and 1 base from J, the gap between germline ends came to 16 bases.

The V gene is TRBV7-9, the J gene TRBJ2-1; the D is unclear. The ends were cut back, 0 bases at V and 3 bases at J, with 9 bases in the middle. Germline V gives CDR1 SEHNR, CDR2 FQNEAQ (reference sequence). The CDR3 has 15 residues. The CDR3 nucleotides are TGTGCCAGCAGCTTAGCTCTTCACGGCTACAATGAGCAGTTCTTC. It translates to CASSLALHGYNEQFF.

This clonotype has only a few counts. The chain links TRBV5-1 to TRBJ2-4, with 8 positions matching TRBD1. Germline V gives CDR1 SGHRS, CDR2 YFSETQ. CDR3 size: 14 residues. V trimming: 0 bases; J trimming: 9 bases; junction bases outside the gene matches: 5. CDR3 sequence (DNA): TGCGCCAGCAGCTTGGCCACCCAGGGGGCCATTCAGTACTTC. Translated: CASSLATQGAIQYF.

The chain couples TRBV5-6 to TRBJ1-1; tentatively, D is TRBD1 (6 bases). The CDR3 is made up of 13 amino acids. Germline V gene data show CDR1 as SGHDT and CDR2 as YYEEEE. The V gene lost 4 bases and the J gene lost 11 bases, with 18 bases spanning the gap. CDR3 amino acids: CASSEPRTVGAFF. DNA of the CDR3: TGTGCCAGCAGCGAACCACGGACAGTGGGCGCTTTCTTT. Full variable domain (missing parts from reference TRBV5-6 and TRBJ1-1): DAGVTQSPTHLIKTRGQQVTLRCSPKSGHDTVSWYQQALGQGPQFIFQYYEEEERQRGNFPDRFSGHQFPNYSSELNVNALLLGDSALYLCASSEPRTVGAFFGQGTRLTVV.

This rearrangement joins TRBV7-6 to TRBJ2-2; D might be TRBD1 (6 bases). With 3 bases removed from V and 2 bases from J, the gap between germline ends came to 10 bases. This CDR3 is 15 amino acids long. CDR1 is SGHVS, CDR2 FNYEAQ, per germline. This CDR3 reads CASSFQGFNTGELFF. The CDR3 DNA follows: TGTGCCAGCAGCTTTCAGGGGTTTAACACCGGGGAGCTGTTTTTT.

The table lists this clonotype with a few counts. The chain combines TRBV4-2 with TRBJ1-4; 7 nucleotides match TRBD1. The V gene end was trimmed by 6 bases and the J gene end by 5 bases; junction bases not matched to a gene: 6. This CDR3 has 14 residues. CDR1 and CDR2 (germline): LGHNA, YNFKEQ. CDR3 nucleotide sequence: TGTGCCAGCAGTCGCGGGACAGAGAATGAAAAACTGTTTTTT. Translation: CASSRGTENEKLFF.

CDR3 protein: CATAPTSGGYNEQFF. The DNA of the CDR3 is TGTGCCACCGCTCCGACTAGCGGGGGTTACAATGAGCAGTTCTTC. The gene calls are TRBV15 and TRBJ2-1; 12 bases map to TRBD2. CDR1 is LNHNV and CDR2 is YYDKDF in the germline V gene (reference sequence). Losses at the gene ends were 8 bases for V and 4 bases for J; bases not matched to a gene: 6. This CDR3 is 15 amino acids long.

The chain links TRBV7-2 to TRBJ1-1; 7 bases fit TRBD1. CDR3 size: 12 residues. The germline V gene encodes CDR1 SGHTA and CDR2 FQGNSA. Unmatched junction bases numbered 5, after V lost 5 bases and J lost 8 bases. CDR3 DNA: TGTGCCAGCAGCCGTGAGGGGGCGGAAGCTTTCTTT. The encoded protein is CASSREGAEAFF. The whole variable domain, remainder taken from reference TRBV7-2 and TRBJ1-1, is GAGVSQSPSNKVTEKGKDVELRCDPISGHTALYWYRQSLGQGLEFLIYFQGNSAPDKSGLPSDRFSAERTGGSVSTLTIQRTQQEDSAVYLCASSREGAEAFFGQGTRLTVV.

V usage is TRBV4-3 and J usage is TRBJ2-3; 8 bases are a match to TRBD1. V was pared by 3 bases and J by 1 base, with 9 bases of the junction left unmatched. The CDR3 loop spans 17 amino acids. Germline values: CDR1 LGHNA, CDR2 YSLEER. CDR3 nucleotides: TGCGCCAGCAGCCAGACCAGCCCAGGGGGCGGCACAGATACGCAGTATTTT. Translating it yields CASSQTSPGGGTDTQYF.

The chain carries TRBV19 and TRBJ2-7; tentative D call: TRBD1 (6 bases). V was trimmed by 8 bases and J by 3 bases, leaving 8 bases between them. Germline V lookup: CDR1 LNHDA, CDR2 SQIVND (reference sequence). The length of the CDR3 is 11 residues. The chain's CDR3 is CASVRGYEQYF. In nucleotides, the CDR3 is TGTGCCAGTGTCAGGGGCTACGAGCAGTACTTC. The complete variable domain, with remaining parts taken from reference TRBV19 and TRBJ2-7, reads DGGITQSPKYLFRKEGQNVTLSCEQNLNHDAMYWYRQDPGQGLRLIYYSQIVNDFQKGDIAEGYSVSREKKESFPLTVTSAQKNPTAFYLCASVRGYEQYFGPGTRLTVT.

The chain has TRBV5-1 and TRBJ2-1; 11 bases match TRBD2. Unmatched junction bases numbered 10, after V lost 4 bases and J lost 7 bases. Germline V gene sequence: CDR1 SGHRS, CDR2 YFSETQ. The CDR3 consists of 16 residues. The CDR3 is CASSADLAGGPNEQFF. For the CDR3, the DNA is TGCGCCAGCAGCGCCGACTTAGCGGGAGGGCCTAATGAGCAGTTCTTC.

This clonotype occurred a few times. The V call is TRBV12-3 or TRBV12-4, the J call TRBJ2-1; 13 bases align to TRBD2. This CDR3 contains 13 residues. Unmatched junction bases numbered 6, after V lost 6 bases and J lost 13 bases. The CDR3 loop reads CASSPTSGGIQFF. CDR3 sequence (DNA): TGTGCCAGCAGCCCGACTAGCGGGGGGATTCAGTTCTTC.

This clonotype was counted once. The V and J genes are TRBV13 and TRBJ2-7, with 7 bases matching TRBD1. The junction had 8 bases not matched to a gene; V was cut back by 5 bases and J by 1 base. This CDR3 has 15 residues. Germline CDR1 is PRHDT and CDR2 is FYEKMQ (reference sequence). The DNA of the CDR3 is TGTGCCAGCAGCCTAAGGGGGCACCGTTCCTACGAGCAGTACTTC. Encoded protein: CASSLRGHRSYEQYF. Using reference TRBV13 and TRBJ2-7 for the parts outside the CDR3, the full variable domain is AAGVIQSPRHLIKEKRETATLKCYPIPRHDTVYWYQQGPGQDPQFLISFYEKMQSDKGSIPDRFSAQQFSDYHSELNMSSLELGDSALYFCASSLRGHRSYEQYFGPGTRLTVT.

This clonotype has more than one count but fewer than ten. This chain joins TRBV12-3 or TRBV12-4 and TRBJ1-1; no clear D. The CDR3 consists of 13 residues. Trimming cost V 7 bases and J 6 bases, with 15 bases left between them. The chain's CDR3 is CASTPSPVAEAFF. The CDR3 nucleotides are TGTGCCAGCACCCCCTCCCCGGTCGCTGAAGCTTTCTTT.

This clonotype was found a few times. The CDR3 loop reads CASTNRGYEQYF. The CDR3 DNA reads TGTGCCAGCACCAACAGGGGCTACGAGCAGTACTTC. The chain employs TRBV7-9 and TRBJ2-7, with TRBD1 identical over 7 bases. The V gene's germline CDR1 is SEHNR and CDR2 FQNEAQ (reference sequence). The CDR3 is made up of 12 amino acids. After removal of 7 bases from V and 3 bases from J, the junction contained 3 bases not matched to a gene.

The chain links TRBV12-5 to TRBJ1-5; maybe TRBD1 (5 bases). The CDR3 length is 16 residues. Deletions cut 0 bases from V and 8 bases from J, with 17 bases between. The V gene's germline CDR1 is LGHNT and CDR2 FRNRAP. In DNA form, the CDR3 reads TGTGCTAGTGGTTTGGTGCAAGGGGTGCGAAGGGAGCCCCAGCATTTT. It is translated as CASGLVQGVRREPQHF.

The V and J genes are TRBV6-2 or TRBV6-3 and TRBJ1-2; perhaps TRBD1 as D (5 bases). This CDR3 is 15 amino acids long. Trimming removed 9 bases from V and 0 bases from J, with 17 bases in between. CDR1 MNHEY and CDR2 SVGEGT come from the germline V gene. Here the CDR3 reads CASWGIGTPNYGYTF. In nucleotides, the CDR3 is TGTGCCAGTTGGGGCATAGGCACACCTAACTATGGCTACACCTTC.

The chain links TRBV18 to TRBJ2-7; 11 bases fit TRBD1. From germline, CDR1 is KGHSH and CDR2 LQKENI. The CDR3 contains 16 residues. The trim removed 2 bases at V and 2 bases at J, leaving 5 bases unmatched. The CDR3, as DNA: TGTGCCAGCTCACCAATTCCGGGACAGGGGGCCTACGAGCAGTACTTC. This translates into CASSPIPGQGAYEQYF.

This clonotype showed up just a few times. This chain joins TRBV4-2 and TRBJ2-7, with D unclear. CDR3 length equals 16 residues. V gave up 0 bases and J gave up 1 base, with 13 bases separating them. Per germline, CDR1 LGHNA and CDR2 YNFKEQ. In nucleotides, the CDR3 is TGTGCCAGCAGCCAAGACGCGCGCCCGAGTTCCTACGAGCAGTACTTC. It is translated as CASSQDARPSSYEQYF.

The rearrangement joins TRBV6-2 or TRBV6-3 to TRBJ2-7; the D gene is possibly TRBD2 (5 bases). The V gene's germline CDR1 is MNHEY and CDR2 SVGEGT. V dropped 2 bases and J dropped 6 bases, with 5 bases sitting between them. This CDR3 is built from 11 residues. CDR3 coding DNA: TGTGCCAGCAGTTACGAGGGCGAGCAGTACTTC. As protein: CASSYEGEQYF.

The genes are TRBV18 and TRBJ2-5; no reliable D call. The CDR3 length is 13 residues. The V gene's germline CDR1 is KGHSH and CDR2 LQKENI. V lost 1 base and J lost 1, with 4 bases in between. CDR3 loop: CASSPLTQETQYF. CDR3 DNA sequence: TGTGCCAGCTCACCACTTACCCAAGAGACCCAGTACTTC. Full variable domain (remainder filled in from reference TRBV18 and TRBJ2-5): NAGVMQNPRHLVRRRGQEARLRCSPMKGHSHVYWYRQLPEEGLKFMVYLQKENIIDESGMPKERFSAEFPKEGPSILRIQQVVRGDSAAYFCASSPLTQETQYFGPGTRLLVL.

This chain links TRBV6-5 with TRBJ2-2, with a weak D call TRBD2 (6 bases). Looked up from germline, CDR1 is MNHEY and CDR2 is SVGAGI. Deletions cut 6 bases from V and 6 bases from J, with 17 bases between. There are 15 residues in the CDR3. The CDR3 reads CASRKLATGPGELFF. The CDR3 DNA is TGTGCCAGCAGGAAACTAGCCACGGGACCCGGGGAGCTGTTTTTT.

CDR3 protein: CASSPLGLQETQYF. CDR3 nucleotides: TGTGCCAGCAGCCCGCTAGGTCTCCAAGAGACCCAGTACTTC. The rearrangement uses TRBV7-2 and TRBJ2-5; D remains unclear. CDR3 length equals 14 residues. Between the trimmed V and J ends, which lost 5 bases and 1 base, there was a span of 11 bases. Germline assignment: CDR1 SGHTA and CDR2 FQGNSA.

This clonotype was observed a few times. The chain links TRBV18 to TRBJ2-5, with D unresolved. CDR1 is KGHSH, CDR2 LQKENI, per germline. CDR3 size: 12 residues. Trimming stripped 3 bases from V and 6 bases from J, with 8 bases between. The CDR3 DNA follows: TGTGCCAGCTCACCTAGTGACAAGACCCAGTACTTC. This codes for CASSPSDKTQYF.

The V call is TRBV12-3 or TRBV12-4, the J call TRBJ2-7; D may match TRBD1 or TRBD2 (5 bases each). CDR3 length: 15 amino acids. V was pared by 7 bases and J by 3 bases, with 19 bases between. Written as DNA, the CDR3 is TGTGCCAGCAAAACAGACGGGGCATCTATCTACGAGCAGTACTTC. It yields the protein CASKTDGASIYEQYF.

There are many counts of this clonotype. The chain has TRBV29-1 and TRBJ2-7, with D possibly TRBD1 on 6 matching bases. CDR1 SQVTM and CDR2 ANQGSEA come from the germline V gene. The CDR3 contains 12 residues. Between the trimmed V and J ends, which lost 7 bases and 5 bases, there was a span of 15 bases. The CDR3 here is CSAETGLNEQYF. Here the CDR3 DNA reads TGCAGCGCGGAAACAGGGTTGAACGAGCAGTACTTC.

This clonotype was counted a single time. The gene calls are TRBV18 and TRBJ2-7; TRBD1 is a possible D gene (6 bases). The V end was cut by 3 bases, the J end by 2 bases, with 17 bases between. The CDR3 totals 16 residues. The germline CDR1 and CDR2 sequences are KGHSH and LQKENI. The CDR3 is CASSPKELTGAYEQYF. The DNA for the CDR3 is TGTGCCAGCTCACCGAAGGAGTTGACAGGTGCCTACGAGCAGTACTTC.